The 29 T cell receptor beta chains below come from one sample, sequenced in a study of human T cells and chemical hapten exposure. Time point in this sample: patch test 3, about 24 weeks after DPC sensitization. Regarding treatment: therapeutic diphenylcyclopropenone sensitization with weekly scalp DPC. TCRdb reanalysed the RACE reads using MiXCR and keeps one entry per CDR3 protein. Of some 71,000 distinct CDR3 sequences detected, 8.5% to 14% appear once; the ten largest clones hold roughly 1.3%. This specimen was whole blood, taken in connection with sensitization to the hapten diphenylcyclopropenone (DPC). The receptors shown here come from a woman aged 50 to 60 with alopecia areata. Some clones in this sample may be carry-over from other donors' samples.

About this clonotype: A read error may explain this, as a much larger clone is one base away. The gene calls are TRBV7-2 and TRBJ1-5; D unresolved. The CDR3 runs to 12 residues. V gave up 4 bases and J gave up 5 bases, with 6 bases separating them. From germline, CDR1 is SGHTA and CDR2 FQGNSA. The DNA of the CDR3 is TGTGCCAGCAGCTCCCATGATCAGCCCCAGCATTTT. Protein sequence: CASSSHDQPQHF.

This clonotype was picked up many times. CDR3 amino acids: CASSESNSYGYTF. For the CDR3, the DNA is TGCGCCAGCAGTGAGTCGAACTCGTATGGCTACACCTTC. The chain combines TRBV10-1 with TRBJ1-2, with D unclear. V was pared by 0 bases and J by 5 bases, with 7 bases between. Germline lookup yields CDR1 WNHNN and CDR2 SYGVQD (reference sequence). This CDR3 contains 13 residues.

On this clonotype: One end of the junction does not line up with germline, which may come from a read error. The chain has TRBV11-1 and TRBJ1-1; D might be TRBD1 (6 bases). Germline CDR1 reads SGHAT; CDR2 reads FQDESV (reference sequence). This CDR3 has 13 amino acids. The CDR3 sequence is CASSSDRNTGAFF. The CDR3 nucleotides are TGTGCCAGCAGCTCAGACAGGAACACTGGAGCTTTCTTT. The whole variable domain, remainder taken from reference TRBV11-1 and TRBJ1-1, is EAEVAQSPRYKITEKSQAVAFWCDPISGHATLYWYRQILGQGPELLVQFQDESVVDDSQLPKDRFSAERLKGVDSTLKIQPAELGDSAMYLCASSSDRNTGAFFGQGTRLTVV.

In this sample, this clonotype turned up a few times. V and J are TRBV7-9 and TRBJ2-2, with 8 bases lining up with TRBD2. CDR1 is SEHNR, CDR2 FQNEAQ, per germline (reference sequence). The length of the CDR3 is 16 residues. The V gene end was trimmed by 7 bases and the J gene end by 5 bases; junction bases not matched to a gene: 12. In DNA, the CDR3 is TGTGCCAGCACCCCTTTCGGGGGGGCCGGGACCGGGGAGCTGTTTTTT. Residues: CASTPFGGAGTGELFF.

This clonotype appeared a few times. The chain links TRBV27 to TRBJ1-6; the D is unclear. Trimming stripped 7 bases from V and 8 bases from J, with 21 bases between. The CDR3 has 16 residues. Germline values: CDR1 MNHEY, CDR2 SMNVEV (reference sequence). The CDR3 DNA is TGTGCCAGCACCTCCCGACTGGCGGGTCTTGATTCACCCCTCCACTTT. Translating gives CASTSRLAGLDSPLHF.

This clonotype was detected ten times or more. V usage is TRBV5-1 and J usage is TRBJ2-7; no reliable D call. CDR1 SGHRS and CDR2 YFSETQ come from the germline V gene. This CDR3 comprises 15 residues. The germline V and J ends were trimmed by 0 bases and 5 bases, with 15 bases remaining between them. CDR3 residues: CASSLDATGPNEQYF. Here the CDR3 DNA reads TGCGCCAGCAGCTTGGATGCCACGGGCCCCAACGAGCAGTACTTC. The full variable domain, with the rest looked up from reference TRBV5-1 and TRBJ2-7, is KAGVTQTPRYLIKTRGQQVTLSCSPISGHRSVSWYQQTPGQGLQFLFEYFSETQRNKGNFPGRFSGRQFSNSRSEMNVSTLELGDSALYLCASSLDATGPNEQYFGPGTRLTVT.

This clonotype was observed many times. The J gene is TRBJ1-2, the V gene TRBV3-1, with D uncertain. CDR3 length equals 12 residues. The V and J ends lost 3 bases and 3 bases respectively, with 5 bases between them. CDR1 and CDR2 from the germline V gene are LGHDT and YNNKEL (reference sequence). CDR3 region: CASSQGDYGYTF. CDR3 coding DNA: TGTGCCAGCAGCCAGGGTGACTATGGCTACACCTTC.

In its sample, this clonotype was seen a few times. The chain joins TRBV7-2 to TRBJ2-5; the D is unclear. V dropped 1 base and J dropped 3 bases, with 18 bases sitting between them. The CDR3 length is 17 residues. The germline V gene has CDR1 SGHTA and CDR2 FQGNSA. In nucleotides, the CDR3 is TGTGCCAGCAGCTTAGTTTCTCGTGGACGGGTCAAAGAGACCCAGTACTTC. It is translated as CASSLVSRGRVKETQYF.

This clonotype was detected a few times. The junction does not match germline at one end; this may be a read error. CDR3 residues: CASSQRTGDSSLHF. The DNA for the CDR3 is TGCGCCAGCAGCCAGAGGACAGGGGATTCATCCCTCCACTTT. The chain employs TRBV4-3 and TRBJ1-6; 9 bases map to TRBD1. This CDR3 spans 14 amino acids. CDR1 and CDR2 from the germline V gene are LGHNA and YSLEER.

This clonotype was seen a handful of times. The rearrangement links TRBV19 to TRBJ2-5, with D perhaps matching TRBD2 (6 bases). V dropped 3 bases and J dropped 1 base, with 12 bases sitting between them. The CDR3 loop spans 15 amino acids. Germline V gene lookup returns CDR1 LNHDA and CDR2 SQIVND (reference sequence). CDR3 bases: TGTGCCAGTAGTATTAATTGGGGGGTCCAAGAGACCCAGTACTTC. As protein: CASSINWGVQETQYF.

The DNA of the CDR3 is TGTGCCAGCAGTTCGCCTCTTCGTGGGGGCAATCAGCCCCAGCATTTT. It encodes CASSSPLRGGNQPQHF. J is TRBJ1-5 and V is TRBV6-2 or TRBV6-3; D remains ambiguous. Between the trimmed V and J ends, which lost 4 bases and 2 bases, there was a span of 15 bases. The CDR3 has 16 residues. Germline CDR1 is MNHEY and CDR2 is SVGEGT.

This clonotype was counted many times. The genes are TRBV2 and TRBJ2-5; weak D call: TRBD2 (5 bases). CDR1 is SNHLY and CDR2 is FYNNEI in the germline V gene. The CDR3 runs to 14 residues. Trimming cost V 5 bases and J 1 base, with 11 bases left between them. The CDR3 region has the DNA TGTGCCAGCAGTCACCCGGACTTCCAAGAGACCCAGTACTTC. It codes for CASSHPDFQETQYF. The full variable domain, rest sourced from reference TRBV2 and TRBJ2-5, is EPEVTQTPSHQVTQMGQEVILRCVPISNHLYFYWYRQILGQKVEFLVSFYNNEISEKSEIFDDQFSVERPDGSNFTLKIRSTKLEDSAMYFCASSHPDFQETQYFGPGTRLLVL.

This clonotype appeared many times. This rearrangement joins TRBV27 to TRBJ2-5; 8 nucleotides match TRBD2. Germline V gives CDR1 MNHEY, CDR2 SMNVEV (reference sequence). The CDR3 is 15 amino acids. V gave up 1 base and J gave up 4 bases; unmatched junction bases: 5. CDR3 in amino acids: CASSLYGSGVETQYF. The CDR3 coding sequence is TGTGCCAGCAGTTTATACGGTAGCGGGGTAGAGACCCAGTACTTC.

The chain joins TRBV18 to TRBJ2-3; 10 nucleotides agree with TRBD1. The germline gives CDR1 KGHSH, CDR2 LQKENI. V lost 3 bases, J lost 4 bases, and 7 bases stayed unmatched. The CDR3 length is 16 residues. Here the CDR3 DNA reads TGTGCCAGCTCACCCGTCGGACAGGGGGTTTCAGATACGCAGTATTTT. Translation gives CASSPVGQGVSDTQYF.

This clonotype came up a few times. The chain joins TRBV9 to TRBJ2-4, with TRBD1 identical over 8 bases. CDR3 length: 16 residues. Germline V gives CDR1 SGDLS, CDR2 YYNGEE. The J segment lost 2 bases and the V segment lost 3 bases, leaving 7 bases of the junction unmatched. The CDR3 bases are TGTGCCAGCAGCGGCAGACAGGGGTTTACCAAAAACATTCAGTACTTC. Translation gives CASSGRQGFTKNIQYF.

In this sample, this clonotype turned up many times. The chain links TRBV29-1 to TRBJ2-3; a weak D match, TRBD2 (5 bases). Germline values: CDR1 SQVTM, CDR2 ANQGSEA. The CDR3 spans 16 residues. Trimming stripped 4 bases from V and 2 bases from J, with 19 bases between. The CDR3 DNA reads TGCAGCGTTGCGGGGAAACCGGGTTTTGACACAGATACGCAGTATTTT. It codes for CSVAGKPGFDTDTQYF.

CDR3 sequence reads: CASRVSGGTDTQYF. The CDR3 DNA is TGTGCCAGCAGAGTCAGCGGCGGCACAGATACGCAGTATTTT. The genes are TRBV5-6 and TRBJ2-3; possibly TRBD2 for D (5 bases). Germline V CDR1 and CDR2: SGHDT, YYEEEE. V lost 5 bases to trimming and J lost 1 base, with 11 bases between them. This CDR3 is built from 14 residues.

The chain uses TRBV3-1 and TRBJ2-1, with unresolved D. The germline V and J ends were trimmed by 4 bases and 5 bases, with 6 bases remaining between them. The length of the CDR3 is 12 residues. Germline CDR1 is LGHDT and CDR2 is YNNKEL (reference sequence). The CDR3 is CASSRVDNEQFF. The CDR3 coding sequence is TGTGCCAGCAGCCGCGTCGACAATGAGCAGTTCTTC.

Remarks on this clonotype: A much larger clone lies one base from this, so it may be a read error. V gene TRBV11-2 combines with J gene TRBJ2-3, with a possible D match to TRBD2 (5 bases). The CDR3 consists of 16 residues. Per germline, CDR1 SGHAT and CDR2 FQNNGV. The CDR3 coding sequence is TGTGCCGGCAGCTCACCTCTTTGGGGAGTCACAGATACGCAGTATTTT. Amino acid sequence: CAGSSPLWGVTDTQYF. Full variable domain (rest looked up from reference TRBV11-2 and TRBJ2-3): EAGVAQSPRYKIIEKRQSVAFWCNPISGHATLYWYQQILGQGPKLLIQFQNNGVVDDSQLPKDRFSAERLKGVDSTLKIQPAKLEDSAVYLCAGSSPLWGVTDTQYFGPGTRLTVL.

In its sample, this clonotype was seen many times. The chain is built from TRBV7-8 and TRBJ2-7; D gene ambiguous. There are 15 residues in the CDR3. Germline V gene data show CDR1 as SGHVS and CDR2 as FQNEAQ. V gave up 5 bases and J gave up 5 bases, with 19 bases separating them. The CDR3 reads CASSPRPSEFNEQYF. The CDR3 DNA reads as TGTGCCAGCAGCCCTAGACCCAGCGAGTTTAACGAGCAGTACTTC.

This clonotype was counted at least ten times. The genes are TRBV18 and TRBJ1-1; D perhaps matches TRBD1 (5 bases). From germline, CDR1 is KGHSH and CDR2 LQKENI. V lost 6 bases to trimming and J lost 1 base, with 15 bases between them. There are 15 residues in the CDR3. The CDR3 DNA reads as TGTGCCAGCTCCCCTCAGGGAGGGGAGAACACTGAAGCTTTCTTT. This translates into CASSPQGGENTEAFF.

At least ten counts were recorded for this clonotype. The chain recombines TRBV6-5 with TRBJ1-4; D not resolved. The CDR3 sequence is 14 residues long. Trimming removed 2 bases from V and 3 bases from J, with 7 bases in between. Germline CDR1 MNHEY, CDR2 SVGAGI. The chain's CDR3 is CASSYSSSNEKLFF. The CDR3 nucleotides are TGTGCCAGCAGTTACAGCTCCTCTAATGAAAAACTGTTTTTT.

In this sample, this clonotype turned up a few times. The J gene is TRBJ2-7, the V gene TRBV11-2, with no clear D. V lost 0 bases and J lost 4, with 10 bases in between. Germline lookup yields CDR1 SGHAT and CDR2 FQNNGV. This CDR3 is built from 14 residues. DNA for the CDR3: TGTGCCAGCAGCTTAGATCTGGGCTGGTACGAGCAGTACTTC. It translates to CASSLDLGWYEQYF.

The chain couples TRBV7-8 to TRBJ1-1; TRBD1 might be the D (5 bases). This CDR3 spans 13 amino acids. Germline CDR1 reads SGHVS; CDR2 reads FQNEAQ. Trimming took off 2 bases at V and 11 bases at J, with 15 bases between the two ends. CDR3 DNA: TGTGCCAGCAGCTTACTTCAGGGCGCGGGGGCTTTCTTT. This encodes CASSLLQGAGAFF.

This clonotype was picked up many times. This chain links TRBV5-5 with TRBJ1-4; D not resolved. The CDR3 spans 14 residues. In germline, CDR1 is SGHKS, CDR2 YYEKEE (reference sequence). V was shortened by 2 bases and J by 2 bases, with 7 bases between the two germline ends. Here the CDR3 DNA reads TGTGCCAGCAGCTTCGGTCCCACTAATGAAAAACTGTTTTTT. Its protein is CASSFGPTNEKLFF.

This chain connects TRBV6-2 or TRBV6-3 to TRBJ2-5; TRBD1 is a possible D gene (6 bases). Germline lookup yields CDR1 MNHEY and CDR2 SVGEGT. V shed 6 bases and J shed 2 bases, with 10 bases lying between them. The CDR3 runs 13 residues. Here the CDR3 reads CASRNTGQETQYF. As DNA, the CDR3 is TGTGCCAGCAGAAACACAGGGCAAGAGACCCAGTACTTC.

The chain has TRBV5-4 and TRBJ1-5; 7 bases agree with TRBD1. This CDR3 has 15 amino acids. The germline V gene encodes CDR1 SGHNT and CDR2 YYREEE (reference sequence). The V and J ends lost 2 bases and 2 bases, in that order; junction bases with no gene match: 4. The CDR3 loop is CASSLQGMGNQPQHF. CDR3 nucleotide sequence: TGTGCCAGCAGCTTACAGGGGATGGGCAATCAGCCCCAGCATTTT.

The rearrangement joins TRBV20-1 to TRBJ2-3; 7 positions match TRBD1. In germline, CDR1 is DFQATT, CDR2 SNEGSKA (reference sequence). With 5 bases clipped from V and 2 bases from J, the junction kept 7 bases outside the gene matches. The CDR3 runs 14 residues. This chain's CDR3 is CSAVRQGPTDTQYF. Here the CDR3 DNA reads TGCAGTGCTGTAAGACAGGGACCCACAGATACGCAGTATTTT.

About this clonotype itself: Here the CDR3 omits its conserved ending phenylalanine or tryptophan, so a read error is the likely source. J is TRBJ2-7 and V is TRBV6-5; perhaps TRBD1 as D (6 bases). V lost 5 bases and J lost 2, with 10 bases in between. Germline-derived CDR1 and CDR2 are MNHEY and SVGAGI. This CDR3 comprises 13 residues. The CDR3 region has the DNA TGTGCCAGCAGTCGACAGGTTACCTACGAGCAGTACTAC. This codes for CASSRQVTYEQYY.